This T cell receptor beta chain was recorded in a study of long-term antiretroviral therapy in people with HIV. The authors ran the immunoSEQ assay, v3.0, at survey level. Using immunoSEQ multiplex PCR, the repertoire was profiled, and TCRdb retains in-frame clones only, with some absent. Here the sample spans about 17,000 clones, roughly 77% being singletons. This clone was observed a few times. The germline V and J ends were trimmed by 3 bases and 7 bases, with 18 bases remaining between them. CDR3 length: 15 residues. CDR1 and CDR2 (germline): MGHDK, SYGVNS. Sequencing was performed on unsorted PBMCs, taken 0.3 years after starting antiretroviral therapy. This receptor was identified in a man aged 18 to 29 with HIV. The V and J genes are TRBV25-1 and TRBJ1-2; no definite D call. CDR3 sequence: CASSDSRGGYLGYTF. CDR3 sequence (DNA): TGTGCCAGCAGTGATTCGCGTGGAGGTTATCTTGGCTACACCTTC.